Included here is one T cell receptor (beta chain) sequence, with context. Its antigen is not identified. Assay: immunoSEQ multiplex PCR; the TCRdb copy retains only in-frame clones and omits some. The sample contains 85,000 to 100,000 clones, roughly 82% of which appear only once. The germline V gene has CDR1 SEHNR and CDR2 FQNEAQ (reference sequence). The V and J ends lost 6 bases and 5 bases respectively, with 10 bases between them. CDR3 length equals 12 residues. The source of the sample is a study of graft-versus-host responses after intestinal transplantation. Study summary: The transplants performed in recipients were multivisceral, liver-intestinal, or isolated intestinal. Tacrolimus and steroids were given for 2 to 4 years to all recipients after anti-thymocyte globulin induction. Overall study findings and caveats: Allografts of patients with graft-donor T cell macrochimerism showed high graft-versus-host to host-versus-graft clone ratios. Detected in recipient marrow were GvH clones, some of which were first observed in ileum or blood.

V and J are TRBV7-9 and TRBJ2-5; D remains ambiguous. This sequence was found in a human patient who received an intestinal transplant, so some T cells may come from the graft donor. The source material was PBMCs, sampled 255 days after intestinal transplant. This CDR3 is CASSRVRETQYF. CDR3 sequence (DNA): TGTGCCAGCAGTCGAGTTCGGGAGACCCAGTACTTC.